Shown below are 14 T cell receptor beta chains from a single sample sequenced in a study of shared clonotypes between healthy human individuals. Sequenced by immunoSEQ multiplex PCR; TCRdb stores in-frame clones only, minus some. The sample has roughly 2,300,000 clones; 92% are singletons. The specimen was naive CD4+ T cells from PBMCs. The subset was: CD45RA+ positively selected. All receptors come from a man between 18 and 35 years old in good health. Some clones in this sample may be carry-over from other donors' samples.

This rearrangement joins TRBV6-5 to TRBJ2-5, with D perhaps assigned TRBD1 or TRBD2 (7 bases each). This CDR3 has 15 residues. Germline CDR1 reads MNHEY; CDR2 reads SVGAGI. The V end lost 4 bases, the J end lost 1 base, and 13 bases lay between the germline ends. The CDR3 bases are TGTGCCAGCAGTTCAACCAGGGGGGGCCAAGAGACCCAGTACTTC. Protein: CASSSTRGGQETQYF.

This rearrangement joins TRBV4-1 to TRBJ2-1; no firm D call. The length of the CDR3 is 14 residues. From germline, CDR1 is MGHRA and CDR2 YSYEKL. V shed 0 bases and J shed 3 bases, with 6 bases lying between them. The CDR3 region has the DNA TGCGCCAGCAGCCAAGATCCCTACTACAATGAGCAGTTCTTC. Translating it yields CASSQDPYYNEQFF.

Concerning this clone itself: This same CDR3 is encoded by further DNA sequences in the sample. The V gene is TRBV9, the J gene TRBJ2-2; D uncertain. Looked up from germline, CDR1 is SGDLS and CDR2 is YYNGEE. Trimming cost V 4 bases and J 0 bases, with 7 bases left between them. This CDR3 is 14 amino acids long. CDR3 amino acids: CASSPLSNTGELFF. CDR3 bases: TGTGCCAGCAGCCCGCTCTCGAACACCGGGGAGCTGTTTTTT. The full variable domain, with the rest looked up from reference TRBV9 and TRBJ2-2, is DSGVTQTPKHLITATGQRVTLRCSPRSGDLSVYWYQQSLDQGLQFLIQYYNGEERAKGNILERFSAQQFPDLHSELNLSSLELGDSALYFCASSPLSNTGELFFGEGSRLTVL.

In regard to this clone: Because the CDR3 is missing its conserved closing phenylalanine or tryptophan, this is likely a read error. The limits of the CDR3 on the DNA are not certain, so only TCRdb's listed CDR3 is given. The rearrangement uses TRBV5-5 and TRBJ1-1. Including both end residues, the CDR3 is 13 amino acids long. CDR1 is SGHKS and CDR2 is YYEKEE in the germline V gene (reference sequence). This CDR3 reads CASSLNRVSTSVI.

This clone was seen a single time. The chain links TRBV21-1 to TRBJ2-5; the table's D call TRBD1 went unverified against the DNA. TRBV21-1 is a pseudogene locus. The CDR3 loop spans 16 amino acids. CDR3 coding DNA: TGTGCCAGGCTCCCTACAGGACATCAGTACCAAGAGACCCAGTACTTC. Translated: CARLPTGHQYQETQYF.

The chain is built from TRBV7-9 and TRBJ2-3; 13 bases map to TRBD2. Germline V gene sequence: CDR1 SEHNR, CDR2 FQNEAQ (reference sequence). V was clipped by 5 bases and J by 2 bases; unmatched bases: 4. This CDR3 spans 16 amino acids. The CDR3 coding sequence is TGTGCCAGCAGCCCGGGGACTAGCGGGATCACAGATACGCAGTATTTT. Protein: CASSPGTSGITDTQYF. The full variable domain, with the rest looked up from reference TRBV7-9 and TRBJ2-3, is DTGVSQNPRHKITKRGQNVTFRCDPISEHNRLYWYRQTLGQGPEFLTYFQNEAQLEKSRLLSDRFSAERPKGSFSTLEIQRTEQGDSAMYLCASSPGTSGITDTQYFGPGTRLTVL.

The rearrangement links TRBV11-2 to TRBJ2-2; no clear D. The V end lost 5 bases, the J end lost 7 bases, and 11 bases lay between the germline ends. Germline assignment: CDR1 SGHAT and CDR2 FQNNGV. This CDR3 has 13 amino acids. The CDR3 DNA follows: TGTGCCAGCAGCCCGATCGTTGGCGGGGAGCTGTTTTTT. This translates into CASSPIVGGELFF.

The V gene is TRBV28, the J gene TRBJ2-1, with D perhaps matching TRBD2 (6 bases). The CDR3 length is 14 residues. Germline CDR1 reads MDHEN; CDR2 reads SYDVKM. The V and J ends lost 3 bases and 4 bases respectively, with 10 bases between them. CDR3: CASSLGLQYNEQFF. The DNA for the CDR3 is TGTGCCAGCAGTTTGGGACTGCAATACAATGAGCAGTTCTTC.

The V call is TRBV18, the J call TRBJ1-2; tentative D call: TRBD1 (5 bases). Germline lookup yields CDR1 KGHSH and CDR2 LQKENI. This CDR3 contains 15 residues. Between the trimmed V and J ends, which lost 2 bases and 3 bases, there was a span of 13 bases. The CDR3 is CASSPSSQGDYGYTF. The CDR3 DNA reads TGTGCCAGCTCACCAAGTAGTCAGGGCGACTATGGCTACACCTTC.

The V and J genes are TRBV7-2 and TRBJ2-5; 7 positions match TRBD2. The CDR3 consists of 14 residues. CDR1 and CDR2 (germline): SGHTA, FQGNSA. V gave up 5 bases and J gave up 5 bases; unmatched junction bases: 8. This chain's CDR3 is CASSPGRAWETQYF. The CDR3 nucleotides read TGTGCCAGCAGCCCTGGGAGGGCCTGGGAGACCCAGTACTTC.

The chain employs TRBV11-2 and TRBJ2-7; no reliable D call. Germline CDR1 SGHAT, CDR2 FQNNGV. Trimming removed 1 base from V and 5 bases from J, with 3 bases in between. This CDR3 is built from 11 residues. As DNA, the CDR3 is TGTGCCAGCAGCTTAGTCCACGAGCAGTACTTC. Its protein product is CASSLVHEQYF.

J is TRBJ2-7 and V is TRBV29-1; D may correspond to TRBD1 or TRBD2 (5 bases each). Deletions cut 6 bases from V and 7 bases from J, with 16 bases between. Germline V gene sequence: CDR1 SQVTM, CDR2 ANQGSEA. This CDR3 contains 12 residues. The CDR3 here is CSVGTSWDEQYF. The DNA for the CDR3 is TGCAGCGTAGGGACCTCCTGGGATGAGCAGTACTTC.

The chain recombines TRBV19 with TRBJ2-7; TRBD1 agrees at 9 bases. The CDR3 has 14 amino acids. The germline gives CDR1 LNHDA, CDR2 SQIVND (reference sequence). With V trimmed by 8 bases and J by 3 bases, 8 bases remained unmatched. This CDR3 is CASGEGQGFYEQYF. CDR3 DNA sequence: TGTGCCAGTGGAGAGGGACAGGGATTCTACGAGCAGTACTTC.

This clone is a singleton in its sample. The gene calls are TRBV6-5 and TRBJ2-7; tentative D call: TRBD1 (6 bases). This CDR3 is 15 amino acids long. Trimming shortened V by 6 bases and J by 2 bases, and 17 bases separated the two germline ends. Per the germline V gene, CDR1 is MNHEY and CDR2 is SVGAGI. CDR3 nucleotides: TGTGCCAGCAGCAAACAGGGCTTCGGTACCTACGAGCAGTACTTC. This codes for CASSKQGFGTYEQYF.